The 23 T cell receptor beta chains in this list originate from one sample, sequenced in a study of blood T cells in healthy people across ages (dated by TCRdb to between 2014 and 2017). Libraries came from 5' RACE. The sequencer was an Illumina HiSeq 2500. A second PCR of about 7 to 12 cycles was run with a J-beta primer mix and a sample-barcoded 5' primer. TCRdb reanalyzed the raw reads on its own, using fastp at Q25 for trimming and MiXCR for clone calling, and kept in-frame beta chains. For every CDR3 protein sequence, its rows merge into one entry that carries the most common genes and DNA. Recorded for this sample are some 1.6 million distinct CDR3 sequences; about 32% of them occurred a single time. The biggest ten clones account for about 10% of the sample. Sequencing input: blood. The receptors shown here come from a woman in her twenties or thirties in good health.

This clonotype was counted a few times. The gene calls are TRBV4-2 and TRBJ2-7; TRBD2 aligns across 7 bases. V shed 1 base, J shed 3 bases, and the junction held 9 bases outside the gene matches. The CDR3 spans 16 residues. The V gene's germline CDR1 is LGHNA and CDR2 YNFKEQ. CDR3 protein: CASSQVGHGRNYEQYF. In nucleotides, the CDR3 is TGTGCCAGCAGCCAAGTTGGCCACGGGAGGAACTACGAGCAGTACTTC.

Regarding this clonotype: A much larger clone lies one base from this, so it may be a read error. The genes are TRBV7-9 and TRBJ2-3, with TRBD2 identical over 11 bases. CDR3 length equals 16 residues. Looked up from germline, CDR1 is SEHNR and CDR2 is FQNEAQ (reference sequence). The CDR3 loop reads CASSPGTSGSTDAQYF. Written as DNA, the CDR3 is TGTGCCAGCAGCCCCGGGACTAGCGGTTCCACAGATGCGCAGTATTTT.

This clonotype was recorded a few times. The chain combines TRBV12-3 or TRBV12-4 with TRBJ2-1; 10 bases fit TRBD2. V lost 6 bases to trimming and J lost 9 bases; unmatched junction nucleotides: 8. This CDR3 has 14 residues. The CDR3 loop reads CASSLLAGGFEQFF. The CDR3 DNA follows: TGTGCCAGCAGCCTATTAGCGGGAGGTTTTGAGCAGTTCTTC.

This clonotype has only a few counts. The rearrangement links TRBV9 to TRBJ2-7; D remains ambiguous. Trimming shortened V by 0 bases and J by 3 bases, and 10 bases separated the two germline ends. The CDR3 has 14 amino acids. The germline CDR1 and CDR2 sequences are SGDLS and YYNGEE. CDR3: CASSVEGSNYEQYF. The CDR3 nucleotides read TGTGCCAGCAGCGTAGAAGGCAGTAACTACGAGCAGTACTTC. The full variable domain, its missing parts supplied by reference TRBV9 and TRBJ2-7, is DSGVTQTPKHLITATGQRVTLRCSPRSGDLSVYWYQQSLDQGLQFLIQYYNGEERAKGNILERFSAQQFPDLHSELNLSSLELGDSALYFCASSVEGSNYEQYFGPGTRLTVT.

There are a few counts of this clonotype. CDR3 nucleotide sequence: TGCAGTGCTAGGGTGGGTCTGGGCAATCAGCCCCAGCATTTT. It specifies CSARVGLGNQPQHF. The rearrangement uses TRBV20-1 and TRBJ1-5; no clear D gene. Trimming cost V 3 bases and J 2 bases, with 11 bases left between them. Germline loops: CDR1 DFQATT, CDR2 SNEGSKA (reference sequence). This CDR3 has 14 residues.

The CDR3 DNA follows: TGCAGTCCCACTAGCTCCCACTACAATGAGCAGTTCTTC. Translated, it gives CSPTSSHYNEQFF. The rearrangement uses TRBV20-1 and TRBJ2-1; tentatively, D is TRBD2 (6 bases). Germline CDR1 reads DFQATT; CDR2 reads SNEGSKA (reference sequence). Trimming removed 8 bases at V and 3 bases at J, with 14 bases between. This CDR3 is built from 13 residues.

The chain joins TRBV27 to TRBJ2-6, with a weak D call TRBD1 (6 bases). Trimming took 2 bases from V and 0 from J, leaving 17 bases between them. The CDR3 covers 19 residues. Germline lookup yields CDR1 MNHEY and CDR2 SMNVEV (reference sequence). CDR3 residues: CASSLQLGGMVSGANVLTF. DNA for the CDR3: TGTGCCAGCAGTTTACAGCTAGGGGGAATGGTCTCTGGGGCCAACGTCCTGACTTTC.

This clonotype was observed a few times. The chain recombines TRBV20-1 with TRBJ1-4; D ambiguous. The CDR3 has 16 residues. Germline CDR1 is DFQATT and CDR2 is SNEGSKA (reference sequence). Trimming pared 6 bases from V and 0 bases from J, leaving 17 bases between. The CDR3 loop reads CSAIKGRRTTNEKLFF. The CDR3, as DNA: TGCAGTGCCATAAAAGGTCGGCGAACAACTAATGAAAAACTGTTTTTT.

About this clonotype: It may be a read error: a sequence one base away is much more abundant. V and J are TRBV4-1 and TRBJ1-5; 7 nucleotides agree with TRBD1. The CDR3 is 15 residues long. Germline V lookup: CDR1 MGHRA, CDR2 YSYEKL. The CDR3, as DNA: TGCGTCAGCAGCCCTCGGGACAGTAGCAATCAGCCCCAGCATTTT. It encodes CVSSPRDSSNQPQHF.

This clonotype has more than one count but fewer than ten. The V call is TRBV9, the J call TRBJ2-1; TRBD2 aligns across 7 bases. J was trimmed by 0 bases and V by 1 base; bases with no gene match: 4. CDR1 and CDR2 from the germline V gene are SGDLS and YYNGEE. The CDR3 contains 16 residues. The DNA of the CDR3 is TGTGCCAGCAGCGTACAGGGCGGGAGCTCCTACAATGAGCAGTTCTTC. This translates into CASSVQGGSSYNEQFF.

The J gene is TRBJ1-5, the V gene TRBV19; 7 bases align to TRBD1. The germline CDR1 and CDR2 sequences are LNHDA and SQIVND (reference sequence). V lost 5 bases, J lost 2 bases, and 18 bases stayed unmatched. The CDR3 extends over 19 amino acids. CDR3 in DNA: TGTGCCAGTAGTGTAAACCGGGACAGATGGAGCGGCGGCAATCAGCCCCAGCATTTT. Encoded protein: CASSVNRDRWSGGNQPQHF.

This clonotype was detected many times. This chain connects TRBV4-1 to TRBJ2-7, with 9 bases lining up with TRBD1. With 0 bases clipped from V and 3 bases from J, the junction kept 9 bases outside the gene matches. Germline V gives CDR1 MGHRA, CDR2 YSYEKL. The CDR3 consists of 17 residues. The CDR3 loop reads CASSQDRNRGQSYEQYF. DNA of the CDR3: TGCGCCAGCAGCCAAGATCGGAACAGGGGGCAGAGCTACGAGCAGTACTTC.

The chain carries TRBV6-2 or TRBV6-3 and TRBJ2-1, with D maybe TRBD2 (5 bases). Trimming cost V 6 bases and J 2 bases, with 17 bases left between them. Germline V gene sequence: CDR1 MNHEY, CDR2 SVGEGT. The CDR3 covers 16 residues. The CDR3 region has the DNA TGTGCCAGCAGCTTAGAGGGTCTCTGGCCCTACAATGAGCAGTTCTTC. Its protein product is CASSLEGLWPYNEQFF.

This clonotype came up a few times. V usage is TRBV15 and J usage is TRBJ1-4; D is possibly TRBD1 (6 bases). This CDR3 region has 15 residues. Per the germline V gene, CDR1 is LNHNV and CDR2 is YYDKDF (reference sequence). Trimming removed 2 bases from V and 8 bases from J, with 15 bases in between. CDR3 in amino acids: CATSRIRQEQEKLFF. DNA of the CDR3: TGTGCCACCAGCAGAATAAGACAGGAGCAAGAAAAACTGTTTTTT.

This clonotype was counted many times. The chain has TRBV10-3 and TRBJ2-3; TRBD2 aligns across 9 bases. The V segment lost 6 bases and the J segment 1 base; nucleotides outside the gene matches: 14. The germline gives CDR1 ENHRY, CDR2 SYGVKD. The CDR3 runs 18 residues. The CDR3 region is CAIRPSPGAGGRTDTQYF. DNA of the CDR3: TGTGCCATCAGGCCCTCCCCAGGAGCGGGGGGCCGCACAGATACGCAGTATTTT.

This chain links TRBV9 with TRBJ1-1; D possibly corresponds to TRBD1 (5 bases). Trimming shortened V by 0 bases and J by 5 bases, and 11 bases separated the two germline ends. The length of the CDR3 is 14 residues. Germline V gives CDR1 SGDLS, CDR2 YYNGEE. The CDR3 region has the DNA TGTGCCAGCAGCGTAGCGGGGGGGGGAACTGAAGCTTTCTTT. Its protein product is CASSVAGGGTEAFF.

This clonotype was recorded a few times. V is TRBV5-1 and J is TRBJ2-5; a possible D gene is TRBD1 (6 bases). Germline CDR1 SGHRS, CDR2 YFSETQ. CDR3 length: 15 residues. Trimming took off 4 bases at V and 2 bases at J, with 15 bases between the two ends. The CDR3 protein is CASSPQAGEQETQYF. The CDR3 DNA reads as TGCGCCAGCAGCCCCCAGGCAGGGGAACAAGAGACCCAGTACTTC. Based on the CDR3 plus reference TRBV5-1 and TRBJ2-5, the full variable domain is KAGVTQTPRYLIKTRGQQVTLSCSPISGHRSVSWYQQTPGQGLQFLFEYFSETQRNKGNFPGRFSGRQFSNSRSEMNVSTLELGDSALYLCASSPQAGEQETQYFGPGTRLLVL.

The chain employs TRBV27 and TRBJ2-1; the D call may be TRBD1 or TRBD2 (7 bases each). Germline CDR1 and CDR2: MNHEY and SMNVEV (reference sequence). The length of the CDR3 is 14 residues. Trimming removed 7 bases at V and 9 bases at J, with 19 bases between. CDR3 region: CASTPGGGGVEQFF. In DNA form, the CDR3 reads TGTGCCAGCACCCCGGGGGGAGGGGGCGTTGAGCAGTTCTTC.

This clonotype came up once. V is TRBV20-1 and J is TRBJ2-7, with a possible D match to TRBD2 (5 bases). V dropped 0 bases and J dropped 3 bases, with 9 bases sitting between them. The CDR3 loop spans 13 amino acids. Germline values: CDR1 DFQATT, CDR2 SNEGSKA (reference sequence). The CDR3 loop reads CSARDIRGYEQYF. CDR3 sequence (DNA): TGCAGTGCTAGAGACATCCGGGGCTACGAGCAGTACTTC.

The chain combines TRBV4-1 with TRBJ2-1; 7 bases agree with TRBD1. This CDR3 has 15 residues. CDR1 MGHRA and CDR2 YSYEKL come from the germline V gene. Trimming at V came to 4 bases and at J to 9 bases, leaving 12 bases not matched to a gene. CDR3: CASSRGDSPTSEQFF. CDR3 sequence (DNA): TGCGCCAGCAGCCGAGGGGACAGCCCTACCAGTGAGCAGTTCTTC.

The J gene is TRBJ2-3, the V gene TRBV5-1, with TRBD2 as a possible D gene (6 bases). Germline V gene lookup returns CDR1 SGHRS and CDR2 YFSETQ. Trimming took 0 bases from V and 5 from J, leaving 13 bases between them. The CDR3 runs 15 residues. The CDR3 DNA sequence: TGCGCCAGCAGCTTGGGCCAGGGAGGCGGAGATACGCAGTATTTT. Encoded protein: CASSLGQGGGDTQYF. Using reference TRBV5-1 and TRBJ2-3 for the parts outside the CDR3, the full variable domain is KAGVTQTPRYLIKTRGQQVTLSCSPISGHRSVSWYQQTPGQGLQFLFEYFSETQRNKGNFPGRFSGRQFSNSRSEMNVSTLELGDSALYLCASSLGQGGGDTQYFGPGTRLTVL.

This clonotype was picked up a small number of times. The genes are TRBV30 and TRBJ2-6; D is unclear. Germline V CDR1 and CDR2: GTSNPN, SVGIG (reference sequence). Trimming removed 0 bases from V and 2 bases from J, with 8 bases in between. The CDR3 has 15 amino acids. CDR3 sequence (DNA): TGTGCCTGGAGTGTTGGCGCGCCTGGGGCCAACGTCCTGACTTTC. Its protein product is CAWSVGAPGANVLTF.

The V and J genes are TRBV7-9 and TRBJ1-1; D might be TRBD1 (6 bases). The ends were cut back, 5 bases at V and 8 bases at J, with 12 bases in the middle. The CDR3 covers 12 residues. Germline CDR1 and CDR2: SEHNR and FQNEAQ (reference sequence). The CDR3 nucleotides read TGTGCCAGCAGCCGACCCACAGGGGAAGCTTTCTTT. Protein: CASSRPTGEAFF.